These 22 T cell receptor beta chains share one sample of origin, sequenced in a study of T cell repertoires in ileal Crohn's disease. Sequenced by immunoSEQ multiplex PCR; TCRdb stores in-frame clones only, minus some. The sample includes some 4,200 clones, 70% to 80% of them seen just once. Sequenced: ileal tissue. Every receptor here comes from an adult with Crohn's disease.

The chain is built from TRBV19 and TRBJ1-2; D call uncertain. Trimming left V 6 bases short and J 1 base short, with 12 bases between. From germline, CDR1 is LNHDA and CDR2 SQIVND (reference sequence). The CDR3 runs 14 residues. In DNA, the CDR3 is TGTGCCAGTAGGCGGGATTCCAATAACTATGGCTACACCTTC. This translates into CASRRDSNNYGYTF.

This chain connects TRBV2 to TRBJ2-2; the D gene is possibly TRBD2 (6 bases). Looked up from germline, CDR1 is SNHLY and CDR2 is FYNNEI. V was pared by 6 bases and J by 7 bases, with 15 bases between. This CDR3 is 14 amino acids long. For the CDR3, the DNA is TGTGCCAGCAGGTCCGGGACTCTGGGCGGGGAGCTGTTTTTT. Translation gives CASRSGTLGGELFF.

The rearrangement uses TRBV27 and TRBJ2-5; 7 positions agree with TRBD1. V gave up 5 bases and J gave up 9 bases; unmatched junction bases: 15. The CDR3 length is 15 residues. Per the germline V gene, CDR1 is MNHEY and CDR2 is SMNVEV (reference sequence). The CDR3 is CASSPGLGTEAPQYF. In nucleotides, the CDR3 is TGTGCCAGCAGTCCCGGATTGGGGACAGAAGCACCCCAGTACTTC.

The V call is TRBV5-1, the J call TRBJ2-5, with 9 nucleotides matching TRBD1. The end of the DNA fits TRBJ2-7 better, so the J call may be wrong. Germline CDR1 SGHRS, CDR2 YFSETQ. The CDR3 has 17 residues. The CDR3 loop reads CAIPGQGRGMSSYEQYF. Here the CDR3 DNA reads TGCGCCATCCCGGGACAGGGAAGGGGGATGAGCTCCTACGAGCAGTACTTC.

This chain uses TRBV19 with TRBJ2-6; D gene unclear. This CDR3 is 15 amino acids long. V lost 5 bases, J lost 0 bases, and 8 bases lay in between. The germline V gene has CDR1 LNHDA and CDR2 SQIVND (reference sequence). CDR3 nucleotide sequence: TGTGCCAGTAGTCAGAAACACTCTGGGGCCAACGTCCTGACTTTC. Translated: CASSQKHSGANVLTF.

The rearrangement joins TRBV4-2 to TRBJ1-2, with D perhaps TRBD1 (5 bases). CDR1 and CDR2 (germline): LGHNA, YNFKEQ. The CDR3 loop spans 14 amino acids. V gave up 0 bases and J gave up 8 bases, with 13 bases separating them. CDR3 sequence: CASSQDLGGGGYTF. CDR3 nucleotides: TGTGCCAGCAGCCAAGATTTGGGGGGTGGGGGCTACACCTTC.

V usage is TRBV19 and J usage is TRBJ2-2, with no clear D. The CDR3 totals 15 residues. In germline, CDR1 is LNHDA, CDR2 SQIVND (reference sequence). V lost 7 bases and J 6 bases, leaving 18 bases between the germline ends. The CDR3 reads CASKGSPLWAGELFF. In DNA form, the CDR3 reads TGTGCCAGTAAAGGTAGCCCCCTGTGGGCCGGGGAGCTGTTTTTT.

This clone showed up just a few times. The CDR3 protein is CASSVNRGTEAFF. The CDR3 DNA is TGCGCCAGCAGTGTTAACAGGGGGACTGAAGCTTTCTTT. The chain links TRBV10-1 to TRBJ1-1, with 8 bases that match TRBD1. The CDR3 is 13 amino acids. In germline, CDR1 is WNHNN, CDR2 SYGVQD (reference sequence). V shed 4 bases, J shed 5 bases, and the junction held 3 bases outside the gene matches.

The chain employs TRBV7-2 and TRBJ2-5, with unresolved D. Germline V gene data show CDR1 as SGHTA and CDR2 as FQGNSA. The length of the CDR3 is 15 residues. Deletions cut 0 bases from V and 0 bases from J, with 8 bases between. The DNA of the CDR3 is TGTGCCAGCAGCTTAGCTCTAACAGACCAAGAGACCCAGTACTTC. Encoded protein: CASSLALTDQETQYF.

This clone showed up just a few times. V usage is TRBV10-3 and J usage is TRBJ2-7; D possibly corresponds to TRBD1 (6 bases). Germline V gives CDR1 ENHRY, CDR2 SYGVKD. CDR3 length equals 12 residues. V lost 6 bases to trimming and J lost 6 bases, with 12 bases between them. The CDR3 nucleotides are TGTGCCATCAGGCAGGGGTTGGGCGAGCAGTACTTC. It specifies CAIRQGLGEQYF.

The chain links TRBV19 to TRBJ2-3, with D hard to call. The CDR3 is 10 amino acids. Looked up from germline, CDR1 is LNHDA and CDR2 is SQIVND (reference sequence). CDR3 sequence: CVRLLDTQYF. The CDR3 DNA reads as TGTGTGAGACTTTTAGATACGCAGTATTTT.

The V call is TRBV4-3, the J call TRBJ2-5; D is perhaps TRBD1 (6 bases). The CDR3 sequence is 17 residues long. V lost 4 bases and J lost 2, with 20 bases in between. Germline V gives CDR1 LGHNA, CDR2 YSLEER. The CDR3 DNA sequence: TGCGCCAGCAGCCCCTTCCGGACAGACCAACCTCAAGAGACCCAGTACTTC. It codes for CASSPFRTDQPQETQYF.

The chain has TRBV7-3 and TRBJ1-5, with D tentatively TRBD1 (5 bases). The CDR3 length is 15 residues. CDR1 is SGHTA, CDR2 FQGTGA, per germline. V was pared by 0 bases and J by 2 bases, with 8 bases between. The CDR3 DNA is TGTGCCAGCAGCTTAACGGCGGGGGGCAATCAGCCCCAGCATTTT. Protein sequence: CASSLTAGGNQPQHF.

CDR3 amino acids: CASSSPRPGQETQYF. CDR3 sequence (DNA): TGTGCCAGCAGCTCCCCGAGGCCCGGCCAAGAGACCCAGTACTTC. This chain joins TRBV7-6 and TRBJ2-5, with D uncertain. CDR1 SGHVS and CDR2 FNYEAQ come from the germline V gene. The CDR3 loop spans 15 amino acids. V shed 4 bases and J shed 1 base, with 13 bases lying between them. Full variable domain (remainder filled in from reference TRBV7-6 and TRBJ2-5): GAGVSQSPRYKVTKRGQDVALRCDPISGHVSLYWYRQALGQGPEFLTYFNYEAQQDKSGLPNDRFSAERPEGSISTLTIQRTEQRDSAMYRCASSSPRPGQETQYFGPGTRLLVL.

This clone was counted once. V and J are TRBV6-6 and TRBJ2-3; 11 bases agree with TRBD1. The CDR3 loop spans 15 amino acids. Losses at the gene ends were 5 bases for V and 6 bases for J; bases not matched to a gene: 7. Germline V lookup: CDR1 MNHNY, CDR2 SVGAGI (reference sequence). The CDR3 is CASSPRTGGADTQYF. The CDR3 DNA reads as TGTGCCAGCAGTCCCCGGACAGGGGGCGCCGATACGCAGTATTTT.

This clone was observed a few times. The same CDR3 arises from other DNA sequences in this sample as well. The chain has TRBV27 and TRBJ1-6; D is uncertain. The CDR3 totals 12 residues. V lost 5 bases, J lost 7 bases, and 6 bases lay in between. The germline CDR1 and CDR2 sequences are MNHEY and SMNVEV (reference sequence). As DNA, the CDR3 is TGTGCCAGCAGTCCCGTAAATTCACCCCTCCACTTT. Its translation: CASSPVNSPLHF.

The chain recombines TRBV15 with TRBJ1-5; D is perhaps TRBD1 (6 bases). CDR1 is LNHNV and CDR2 is YYDKDF in the germline V gene (reference sequence). V gave up 1 base and J gave up 11 bases, with 15 bases separating them. The CDR3 spans 14 residues. The CDR3 DNA follows: TGTGCCACCAGCAGAGGTTCTTTTGGGGACACCCAGCATTTT. This encodes CATSRGSFGDTQHF. Full variable domain (outside the CDR3, taken from reference TRBV15 and TRBJ1-5): DAMVIQNPRYQVTQFGKPVTLSCSQTLNHNVMYWYQQKSSQAPKLLFHYYDKDFNNEADTPDNFQSRRPNTSFCFLDIRSPGLGDTAMYLCATSRGSFGDTQHFGDGTRLSIL.

This clone was seen a single time. The V call is TRBV5-6, the J call TRBJ1-3; 10 bases match TRBD1. The CDR3 runs 14 residues. J lost 8 bases, V lost 0 bases, and 2 bases had no gene match. Germline V gene data show CDR1 as SGHDT and CDR2 as YYEEEE. CDR3 bases: TGTGCCAGCAGCTTGGGACAGGGGGCATACACCATATATTTT. Its protein is CASSLGQGAYTIYF.

A few counts support this clone. The CDR3 region is CASSPSSTGNTEAFF. The CDR3 DNA follows: TGTGCCAGCAGTCCTTCTAGTACAGGGAACACTGAAGCTTTCTTT. J is TRBJ1-1 and V is TRBV6-4; a weak D match, TRBD1 (5 bases). The V end lost 5 bases, the J end lost 1 base, and 14 bases lay between the germline ends. CDR3 length equals 15 residues. CDR1 is MRHNA and CDR2 is SNTAGT in the germline V gene.

The CDR3 DNA reads TGTGCCAGCAGCTTGGGAGGTTCCGAGCAGTACTTC. It translates to CASSLGGSEQYF. This chain joins TRBV5-4 and TRBJ2-7; unclear D gene. Germline-derived CDR1 and CDR2 are SGHNT and YYREEE (reference sequence). Trimming removed 0 bases from V and 6 bases from J, with 7 bases in between. CDR3 size: 12 residues. The full variable domain, with the rest looked up from reference TRBV5-4 and TRBJ2-7, is ETGVTQSPTHLIKTRGQQVTLRCSSQSGHNTVSWYQQALGQGPQFIFQYYREEENGRGNFPPRFSGLQFPNYSSELNVNALELDDSALYLCASSLGGSEQYFGPGTRLTVT.

The chain combines TRBV5-6 with TRBJ2-5; the D is unclear. This CDR3 region has 13 residues. The germline gives CDR1 SGHDT, CDR2 YYEEEE. V was shortened by 1 base and J by 2 bases, with 6 bases between the two germline ends. This CDR3 reads CASSLFRQETQYF. DNA for the CDR3: TGTGCCAGCAGCTTGTTCAGACAAGAGACCCAGTACTTC.

V usage is TRBV9 and J usage is TRBJ1-2; TRBD1 is a possible D gene (6 bases). This CDR3 has 14 amino acids. Trimming left V 0 bases short and J 4 bases short, with 10 bases between. Germline lookup yields CDR1 SGDLS and CDR2 YYNGEE. The CDR3 sequence: CASSVDRDTYGYTF. In nucleotides, the CDR3 is TGTGCCAGCAGCGTAGATCGGGACACCTATGGCTACACCTTC.